This T cell receptor (beta chain) appears in the sequencing data of a study of cytomegalovirus exposure and HLA in healthy donors. V was clipped by 0 bases and J by 7 bases, with 7 bases between them. CDR1 is MGHDK, CDR2 SYGVNS, per germline. CDR3 length: 14 residues. Primers: 60 Vbeta forward and 13 Jbeta reverse. Assay used: immunoSEQ multiplex PCR; TCRdb lists only in-frame clones, some missing. This table holds about 89,000 clones, 85% found once. The clonotype was recovered from a man aged 35-49 years in good health and CMV-seropositive. The chain links TRBV25-1 to TRBJ1-6; D call uncertain. Material for sequencing was PBMCs. CDR3 sequence: CASSEYGENSPLHF. The CDR3 nucleotides read TGTGCCAGCAGTGAATATGGGGAGAATTCACCCCTCCACTTT.